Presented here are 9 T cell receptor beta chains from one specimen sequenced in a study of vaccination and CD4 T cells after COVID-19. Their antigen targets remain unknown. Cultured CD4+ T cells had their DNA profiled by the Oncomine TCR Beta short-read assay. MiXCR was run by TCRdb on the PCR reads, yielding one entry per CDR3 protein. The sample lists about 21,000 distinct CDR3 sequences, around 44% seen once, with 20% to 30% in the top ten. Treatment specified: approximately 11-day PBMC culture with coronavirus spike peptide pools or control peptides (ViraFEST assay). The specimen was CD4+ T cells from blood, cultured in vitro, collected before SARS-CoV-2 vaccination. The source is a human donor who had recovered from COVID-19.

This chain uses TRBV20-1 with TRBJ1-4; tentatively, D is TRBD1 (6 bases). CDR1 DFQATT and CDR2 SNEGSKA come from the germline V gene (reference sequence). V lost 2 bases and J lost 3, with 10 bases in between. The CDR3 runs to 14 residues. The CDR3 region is CSARMGAPNEKLFF. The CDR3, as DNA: TGCAGTGCTAGAATGGGGGCCCCTAATGAAAAACTGTTTTTT.

The CDR3 DNA is TGTGCCAGCAGTGATAAGGGGGCGACGGCTGAAAAACTGTTTTTT. Translation gives CASSDKGATAEKLFF. The chain combines TRBV2 with TRBJ1-4, with 7 bases that match TRBD1. The V segment lost 3 bases and the J segment 7 bases; nucleotides outside the gene matches: 8. Germline lookup yields CDR1 SNHLY and CDR2 FYNNEI. The CDR3 is 15 amino acids. Together with reference TRBV2 and TRBJ1-4, the CDR3 gives the full variable domain: EPEVTQTPSHQVTQMGQEVILRCVPISNHLYFYWYRQILGQKVEFLVSFYNNEISEKSEIFDDQFSVERPDGSNFTLKIRSTKLEDSAMYFCASSDKGATAEKLFFGSGTQLSVL.

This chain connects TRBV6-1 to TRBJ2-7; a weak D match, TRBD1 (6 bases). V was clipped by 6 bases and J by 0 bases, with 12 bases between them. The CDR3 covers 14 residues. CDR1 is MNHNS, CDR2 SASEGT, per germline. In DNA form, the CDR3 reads TGTGCCAGCAGGGCCCCGGACAGCTCCTACGAGCAGTACTTC. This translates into CASRAPDSSYEQYF.

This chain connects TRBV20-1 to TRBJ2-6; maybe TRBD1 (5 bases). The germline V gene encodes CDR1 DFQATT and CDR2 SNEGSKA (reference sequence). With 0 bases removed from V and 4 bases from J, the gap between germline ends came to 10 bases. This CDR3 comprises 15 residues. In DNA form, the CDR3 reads TGCAGTGCTAGAGATAGGGGATTCGGGGCCAACGTCCTGACTTTC. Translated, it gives CSARDRGFGANVLTF.

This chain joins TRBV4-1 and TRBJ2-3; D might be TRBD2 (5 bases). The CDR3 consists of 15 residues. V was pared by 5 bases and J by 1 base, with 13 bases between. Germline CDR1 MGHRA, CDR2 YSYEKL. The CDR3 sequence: CASSFREEGTDTQYF. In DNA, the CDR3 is TGCGCCAGCAGCTTCCGGGAAGAAGGCACAGATACGCAGTATTTT.

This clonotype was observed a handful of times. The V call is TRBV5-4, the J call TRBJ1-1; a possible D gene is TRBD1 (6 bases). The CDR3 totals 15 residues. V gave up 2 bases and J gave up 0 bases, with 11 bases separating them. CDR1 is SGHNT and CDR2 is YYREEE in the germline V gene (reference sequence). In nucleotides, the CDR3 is TGTGCCAGCAGCTTCCCAGGGGCAATGAACACTGAAGCTTTCTTT. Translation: CASSFPGAMNTEAFF. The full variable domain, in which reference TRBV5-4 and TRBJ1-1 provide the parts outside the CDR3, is ETGVTQSPTHLIKTRGQQVTLRCSSQSGHNTVSWYQQALGQGPQFIFQYYREEENGRGNFPPRFSGLQFPNYSSELNVNALELDDSALYLCASSFPGAMNTEAFFGQGTRLTVV.

This chain's CDR3 is CASSFEGARGYTF. Here the CDR3 DNA reads TGTGCCAGCAGTTTCGAGGGGGCGCGGGGCTACACCTTC. The V and J genes are TRBV28 and TRBJ1-2; 7 positions agree with TRBD1. Germline CDR1 and CDR2: MDHEN and SYDVKM. Germline trimming cut 3 bases from V and 8 bases from J; bases unmatched to any gene: 6. The CDR3 contains 13 residues.

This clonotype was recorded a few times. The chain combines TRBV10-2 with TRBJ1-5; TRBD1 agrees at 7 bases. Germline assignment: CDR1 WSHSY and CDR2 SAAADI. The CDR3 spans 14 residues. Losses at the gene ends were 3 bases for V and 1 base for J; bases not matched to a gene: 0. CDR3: CASSEQGSNQPQHF. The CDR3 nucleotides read TGCGCCAGCAGTGAACAGGGGAGCAATCAGCCCCAGCATTTT.

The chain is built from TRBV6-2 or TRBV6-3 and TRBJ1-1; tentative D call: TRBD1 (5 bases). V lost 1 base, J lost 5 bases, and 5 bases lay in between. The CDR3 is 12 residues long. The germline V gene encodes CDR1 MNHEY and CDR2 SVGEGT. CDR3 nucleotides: TGTGCCAGCAGTTACTGGGGGACTGAAGCTTTCTTT. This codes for CASSYWGTEAFF.